This record covers a single T cell receptor beta chain. Between the trimmed V and J ends, which lost 2 bases and 2 bases, there was a span of 7 bases. This CDR3 is 13 amino acids long. Per germline, CDR1 MDHEN and CDR2 SYDVKM. The record originates from a study of blood T cell repertoires in COVID-19. About the research overall: Samples came from the United States, Italy and Spain, spanning acute and convalescent COVID-19. Sample material is recorded as cDNA or gDNA derived from T cells, B-cell-depleted T cells, or PBMCs.

The assay was immunoSEQ multiplex PCR, and TCRdb's table has in-frame clones only and misses some. The data hold more than 200,000 clones, with around 80% observed a single time. The receptor comes from a man aged 30 to 45 with acute COVID-19. The specimen sequenced was PBMCs or T cells enriched from blood (not recorded which). The V and J genes are TRBV28 and TRBJ2-7; no firm D call. The CDR3 nucleotides read TGTGCCAGCAGTTTACCCCGGGCCTACGAGCAGTACTTC. It translates to CASSLPRAYEQYF. Variable domain in full (rest from reference TRBV28 and TRBJ2-7): DVKVTQSSRYLVKRTGEKVFLECVQDMDHENMFWYRQDPGLGLRLIYFSYDVKMKEKGDIPEGYSVSREKKERFSLILESASTNQTSMYLCASSLPRAYEQYFGPGTRLTVT.